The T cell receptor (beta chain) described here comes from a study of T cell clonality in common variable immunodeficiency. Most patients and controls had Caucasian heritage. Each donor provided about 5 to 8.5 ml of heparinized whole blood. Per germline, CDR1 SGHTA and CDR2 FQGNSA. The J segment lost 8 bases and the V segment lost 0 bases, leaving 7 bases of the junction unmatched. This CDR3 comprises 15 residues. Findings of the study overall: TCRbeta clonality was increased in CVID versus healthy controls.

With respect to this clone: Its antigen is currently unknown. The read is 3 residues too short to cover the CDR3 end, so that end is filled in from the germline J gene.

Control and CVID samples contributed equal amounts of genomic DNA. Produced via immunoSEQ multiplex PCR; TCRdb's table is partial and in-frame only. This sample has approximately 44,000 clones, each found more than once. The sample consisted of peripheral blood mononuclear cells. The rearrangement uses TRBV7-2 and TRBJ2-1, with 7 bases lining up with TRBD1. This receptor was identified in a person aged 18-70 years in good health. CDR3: CASSLAGNRGDEQFF. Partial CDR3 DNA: TGTGCCAGCAGCTTAGCTGGGAACAGGGGAGATGAG.